This T cell receptor (beta chain) came from a study of cytomegalovirus exposure and HLA in healthy donors. Study conclusions and caveats: Researchers reported that three CMV-associated chains were confirmed in vitro as CMV antigen-specific. Later on, analysis showed that most CMV-associated TCR beta chains appeared to be HLA-restricted. Altogether, some 170 TCR beta chains were recorded as cytomegalovirus-associated. HLA alleles were associated with some 16,000 TCR beta sequences in a later analysis at 0.05 false discovery rate.

About this clone itself: Its antigen remains unidentified.

V dropped 10 bases and J dropped 0; count of bases not matched to a gene: 4. The CDR3 sequence is 13 residues long. The germline CDR1 and CDR2 sequences are SNHLY and FYNNEI. The PCR employed 60 Vbeta primers together with 13 Jbeta primers. Some clones are missing from TCRdb's copy, which holds only in-frame ones; the method was immunoSEQ multiplex PCR. This table has about 110,000 clones, around four fifths appearing once. The TCR originated in a woman aged 50 to 60 in good health and CMV-seropositive. This chain uses TRBV2 with TRBJ2-7; 9 bases fit TRBD2. Source material: PBMCs. CDR3 bases: TGTGCCAACCGACTAGCGGCCTCCTACGAGCAGTACTTC. It codes for CANRLAASYEQYF.